Below, one TCR beta chain is given with its context. Antigen: not known. V lost 5 bases, J lost 1 base, and 11 bases lay in between. The CDR3 spans 14 residues. Germline CDR1 is SNHLY and CDR2 is FYNNEI. The data were obtained in a study of CD8+ T cells in alopecia areata. Study-level results: Tissue-resident alphabeta T cells belonging to normal skin likewise get sequenced within scalp specimens. Tofacitinib yielded significantly lower scalp clonality and fewer expanded CD8+ clones among the top 100. Unlike in mice, where it was clearer, TCR sharing across patients was less clear, possibly HLA-related.

Extraction of RNA preceded its reverse transcription into cDNA, which served as the sequencing template. Sequencing was performed with immunoSEQ multiplex PCR; in TCRdb, only in-frame clones are kept and a portion is missing. The repertoire includes 150,000 to 200,000 clones, under 80% of them detected once, and about 1.3% sits in the top ten. As to treatment: oral pan-JAK inhibitor, 5-10 mg twice daily. In alopecia areata patients, both lesional scalp punch biopsies and peripheral blood were collected. This TCR derives from a human donor with alopecia areata. The V call is TRBV2, the J call TRBJ1-1; tentative D call: TRBD1 (5 bases). Material: CD4+ T cells sorted from blood, obtained around week 50, from a patient treated with tofacitinib. CDR3 loop: CASSRAGRNTEAFF. CDR3 DNA sequence: TGTGCCAGCAGTCGTGCAGGGAGGAACACTGAAGCTTTCTTT.